The entry below describes one TCR beta chain. Antigen unknown. These data belong to a study of shared clonotypes between healthy human individuals. Study results and limitations: The authors expected sequencing depth to affect clonotype sharing among donors. Larger estimated richness was generally seen in naive subsets than in memory subsets.

Measured with immunoSEQ multiplex PCR; TCRdb has only the in-frame clones, and not every one. The data show about 2 million clones, with approximately 94% seen just once and 0.95% to 1.5% held by the top ten. Positive CCR7 selection of CD45RO-negative cells yielded the naive CD8 cells, and terminally differentiated effector memory CD45RA+ cells were excluded. Adults of Caucasian background living in Nashville, Tennessee made up all donors. The CDR3 spans 15 residues. With 4 bases clipped from V and 6 bases from J, the junction kept 7 bases outside the gene matches. Per germline, CDR1 SGHAT and CDR2 FQNNGV.

This TCR was sampled from a man younger than 30 in good health. The rearrangement uses TRBV11-2 and TRBJ1-4, with TRBD1 identical over 8 bases. Input material: naive CD8+ T cells sorted from blood. CDR3 DNA: TGTGCCAGCAGCTCAGGACAGGGCGGGGATGAAAAACTGTTTTTT. Its translation is CASSSGQGGDEKLFF.